The 5 T cell receptor beta chains given below trace back to one sample, sequenced in a study of human CD8 memory T cell subsets. Sequencing libraries of TCR beta were made by UMI-labeled 5' RACE. TCRdb reprocessed the 5' RACE reads and keeps a single row for each CDR3 protein, giving no DNA. The sample has around 9,800 distinct CDR3 sequences; the top ten hold about a sixth. The specimen sequenced was CD8+ T cells from PBMCs. The receptors were sampled from a human donor in good health.

Measured by frequency, this clonotype is medium-sized. The V and J genes are TRBV7-6 and TRBJ2-3. Germline CDR1 is SGHVS and CDR2 is FNYEAQ. CDR3 length equals 12 residues. The CDR3 region is CASSLAADTQYF.

The chain uses TRBV5-1 and TRBJ2-7. Per germline, CDR1 SGHRS and CDR2 YFSETQ. The CDR3 has 12 amino acids. This CDR3 reads CASSLTGYEQYF.

This chain uses TRBV2 with TRBJ2-5; TCRdb indicates TRBD1, and absent DNA this call remains unverified. This CDR3 has 15 amino acids. Per germline, CDR1 SNHLY and CDR2 FYNNEI. Here the CDR3 reads CASSGLAGAFETQYF.

In terms of frequency, this clonotype is medium-sized. CDR3 amino acids: CASRRTQNTEAFF. The V and J genes are TRBV23-1 and TRBJ1-1. TRBV23-1 is an ORF; its function is uncertain. This CDR3 region has 13 residues.

V is TRBV5-6 and J is TRBJ2-3; the TCRdb call, TRBD2, lacks DNA for checking. CDR3 length: 17 residues. Germline V gene data show CDR1 as SGHDT and CDR2 as YYEEEE. CDR3 sequence: CASSFTYVEDHTDTQYF.